The 26 T cell receptor beta chains reported below all come from one sample, sequenced in a study of T cells after yellow fever vaccination. TCRdb re-derived calls from the 5' RACE reads in MiXCR, one entry per CDR3 protein. Of 96,000 or so distinct CDR3 sequences in the sample, about 8.2% were seen once. The specimen was CD8+ T cells not binding an NS4B(214-222) dextramer, sorted from PBMCs, collected less than 16 days after the first yellow fever vaccination. The receptors come from a man between 18 and 29 years old who received the YFV17D yellow fever vaccine.

The chain carries TRBV6-5 and TRBJ2-1, with unresolved D. Germline values: CDR1 MNHEY, CDR2 SVGAGI. The CDR3 is 15 residues long. Trimming took off 4 bases at V and 5 bases at J, with 15 bases between the two ends. The CDR3 bases are TGTGCCAGCAGTTTCAGCTCGGGCCGGGACAATGAGCAGTTCTTC. Translation gives CASSFSSGRDNEQFF.

This clonotype was seen only a few times. The chain has TRBV6-2 or TRBV6-3 and TRBJ2-2; 7 bases align to TRBD2. This CDR3 is 16 amino acids long. Unmatched junction bases numbered 11, after V lost 7 bases and J lost 3 bases. CDR1 is MNHEY, CDR2 SVGEGT, per germline. CDR3 protein: CASTQRSGAYTGELFF. In DNA form, the CDR3 reads TGTGCCAGCACCCAGAGGAGCGGGGCCTACACCGGGGAGCTGTTTTTT.

The chain joins TRBV7-9 to TRBJ1-2; D is unresolved. Germline-derived CDR1 and CDR2 are SEHNR and FQNEAQ (reference sequence). Between the trimmed V and J ends, which lost 3 bases and 10 bases, there was a span of 12 bases. CDR3 length equals 12 residues. CDR3 in DNA: TGTGCCAGCAGCTTCGCACGGCCGGCCTACACCTTC. Translation: CASSFARPAYTF.

This clonotype was seen a handful of times. This rearrangement joins TRBV13 to TRBJ2-7, with D uncertain. The CDR3 totals 12 residues. V was trimmed by 5 bases and J by 0 bases, leaving 5 bases between them. Per the germline V gene, CDR1 is PRHDT and CDR2 is FYEKMQ (reference sequence). The CDR3 coding sequence is TGTGCCAGCAGCCTTAGCTCCTACGAGCAGTACTTC. Translation: CASSLSSYEQYF.

This clonotype was recorded many times. This chain joins TRBV20-1 and TRBJ2-1; 11 bases align to TRBD1. V was clipped by 3 bases and J by 7 bases; unmatched bases: 8. Germline-derived CDR1 and CDR2 are DFQATT and SNEGSKA (reference sequence). The CDR3 consists of 15 residues. CDR3 nucleotides: TGCAGTGCTAGGCCCGGACAGGGGGCCCCAAATGAGCAGTTCTTC. This gives the protein CSARPGQGAPNEQFF.

The genes are TRBV5-6 and TRBJ2-1, with D maybe TRBD2 (6 bases). Germline V gene lookup returns CDR1 SGHDT and CDR2 YYEEEE. The CDR3 length is 14 residues. V lost 9 bases and J 5 bases, leaving 18 bases between the germline ends. The DNA of the CDR3 is TGTGCCATGAGCCCCGGGGGACGGCACAATGAGCAGTTCTTC. As protein: CAMSPGGRHNEQFF.

This clonotype occurred a few times. The V and J genes are TRBV6-5 and TRBJ2-1; D tentatively reads TRBD1 or TRBD2 (6 bases each). Germline-derived CDR1 and CDR2 are MNHEY and SVGAGI. The CDR3 runs to 17 residues. The V end lost 2 bases, the J end lost 2 bases, and 16 bases lay between the germline ends. CDR3 sequence reads: CASSYNPGGTPYNEQFF. The CDR3 DNA reads as TGTGCCAGCAGTTACAACCCCGGGGGCACCCCCTACAATGAGCAGTTCTTC.

V is TRBV5-6 and J is TRBJ2-1, with D unresolved. The CDR3 runs to 13 residues. The V end was cut by 0 bases, the J end by 9 bases, with 10 bases between. The V gene's germline CDR1 is SGHDT and CDR2 YYEEEE. The CDR3 loop is CASSLALVGEQFF. CDR3 DNA sequence: TGTGCCAGCAGCTTGGCCCTAGTCGGTGAGCAGTTCTTC.

This clonotype has ten or more counts. DNA of the CDR3: TGTGCCAGCAGTTTACCTAGCGGGGTCACAGATACGCAGTATTTT. It translates to CASSLPSGVTDTQYF. The chain combines TRBV12-3 or TRBV12-4 with TRBJ2-3; 9 nucleotides agree with TRBD2. V lost 2 bases to trimming and J lost 2 bases; unmatched junction nucleotides: 2. The CDR3 totals 15 residues.

This clonotype was counted a few times. V is TRBV5-1 and J is TRBJ1-1, with D maybe TRBD1 (5 bases). Trimming took 1 base from V and 4 from J, leaving 8 bases between them. CDR1 is SGHRS and CDR2 is YFSETQ in the germline V gene. CDR3 length: 13 amino acids. CDR3 sequence: CASSLSGFTEAFF. The CDR3 nucleotides read TGCGCCAGCAGCTTGTCAGGGTTCACTGAAGCTTTCTTT.

This clonotype was seen a handful of times. The chain has TRBV20-1 and TRBJ2-7, with D hard to call. CDR3 size: 14 residues. Per the germline V gene, CDR1 is DFQATT and CDR2 is SNEGSKA (reference sequence). The V gene lost 3 bases and the J gene lost 2 bases, with 14 bases spanning the gap. The CDR3 DNA follows: TGCAGTGCTAGCTCAGGCGTTAATACCTACGAGCAGTACTTC. Translating gives CSASSGVNTYEQYF.

This clonotype was detected ten times or more. The chain has TRBV6-6 and TRBJ2-1; 8 bases agree with TRBD2. J was trimmed by 1 base and V by 1 base; bases with no gene match: 6. The CDR3 has 17 residues. Germline CDR1 is MNHNY and CDR2 is SVGAGI (reference sequence). The CDR3 here is CASSYYFGGVSYNEQFF. The CDR3 coding sequence is TGTGCCAGCAGTTACTATTTCGGGGGGGTGTCCTACAATGAGCAGTTCTTC.

This clonotype was picked up many times. The CDR3 DNA reads as TGTGCCAGCAGCCCCCGGGACGGCTATGGCTACACCTTC. Its translation: CASSPRDGYGYTF. The chain joins TRBV7-6 to TRBJ1-2; tentative D call: TRBD1 (5 bases). Between the trimmed V and J ends, which lost 5 bases and 4 bases, there was a span of 11 bases. The germline gives CDR1 SGHVS, CDR2 FNYEAQ. CDR3 length: 13 residues.

In its sample, this clonotype was seen a few times. This chain connects TRBV20-1 to TRBJ1-5, with 8 bases lining up with TRBD1. After removal of 5 bases from V and 2 bases from J, the junction contained 5 bases not matched to a gene. Germline V CDR1 and CDR2: DFQATT, SNEGSKA (reference sequence). CDR3 length equals 14 residues. The CDR3 here is CSADTTGGNQPQHF. The CDR3 DNA reads as TGCAGTGCTGATACGACAGGGGGCAATCAGCCCCAGCATTTT.

This clonotype has a handful of counts. This sequence joins TRBV12-3 or TRBV12-4 and TRBJ2-3, with 12 bases identical to TRBD2. This CDR3 has 16 residues. Unmatched junction bases numbered 6, after V lost 6 bases and J lost 2 bases. CDR3 nucleotides: TGTGCCAGCAGGCCAACTAGCGGGGGGACCACAGATACGCAGTATTTT. Its protein product is CASRPTSGGTTDTQYF.

V and J are TRBV4-3 and TRBJ2-3; 11 bases are shared with TRBD2. Germline assignment: CDR1 LGHNA and CDR2 YSLEER. This CDR3 is 17 amino acids long. Losses at the gene ends were 4 bases for V and 2 bases for J; bases not matched to a gene: 8. The CDR3 DNA reads as TGCGCCAGCAGCCTGGGGACTAGCGGATCCAACACAGATACGCAGTATTTT. This gives the protein CASSLGTSGSNTDTQYF.

This clonotype was seen only a few times. V usage is TRBV5-1 and J usage is TRBJ1-1; D perhaps matches TRBD1 (6 bases). The V and J ends lost 3 bases and 1 base respectively, with 16 bases between them. The CDR3 covers 16 residues. Germline-derived CDR1 and CDR2 are SGHRS and YFSETQ. CDR3 region: CASSSKVTGKNTEAFF. CDR3 bases: TGCGCCAGCAGCTCCAAGGTTACAGGGAAGAACACTGAAGCTTTCTTT.

The chain carries TRBV4-2 and TRBJ1-1, with D uncertain. The CDR3 has 17 residues. Germline assignment: CDR1 LGHNA and CDR2 YNFKEQ. Trimming stripped 1 base from V and 2 bases from J, with 17 bases between. The CDR3 sequence is CASSQGERKAYNTEAFF. In nucleotides, the CDR3 is TGTGCCAGCAGCCAAGGGGAAAGAAAAGCCTATAACACTGAAGCTTTCTTT.

The chain has TRBV6-2 or TRBV6-3 and TRBJ2-7, with D perhaps matching TRBD1 or TRBD2 (5 bases each). V shed 6 bases and J shed 7 bases, with 28 bases lying between them. Germline V gene data show CDR1 as MNHEY and CDR2 as SVGEGT. The CDR3 extends over 17 amino acids. CDR3 amino acids: CASSHRLRGPASYEQYF. The CDR3, as DNA: TGTGCCAGCAGCCACCGTCTGAGGGGACCGGCCTCGTATGAGCAGTACTTC.

The J gene is TRBJ2-5, the V gene TRBV14, with a tentative D call TRBD1 (5 bases). Per the germline V gene, CDR1 is SGHDN and CDR2 is FVKESK. The CDR3 has 14 amino acids. V shed 2 bases and J shed 1 base, with 8 bases lying between them. CDR3 residues: CASSQFRGQETQYF. The CDR3 nucleotides are TGTGCCAGCAGCCAATTTAGGGGCCAAGAGACCCAGTACTTC. The variable domain in full, completed from reference TRBV14 and TRBJ2-5, reads EAGVTQFPSHSVIEKGQTVTLRCDPISGHDNLYWYRRVMGKEIKFLLHFVKESKQDESGMPNNRFLAERTGGTYSTLKVQPAELEDSGVYFCASSQFRGQETQYFGPGTRLLVL.

The chain links TRBV4-2 to TRBJ2-5; 10 bases align to TRBD2. The V and J ends lost 1 base and 9 bases, in that order; junction bases with no gene match: 14. The CDR3 loop spans 17 amino acids. Germline V gene sequence: CDR1 LGHNA, CDR2 YNFKEQ. This CDR3 is CASSQVPSGGPQGAQYF. In DNA, the CDR3 is TGTGCCAGCAGCCAAGTCCCTAGCGGGGGCCCCCAAGGGGCCCAGTACTTC.

This clonotype showed up many times. This rearrangement joins TRBV1 to TRBJ2-2. TRBV1 is tagged as a pseudogene. CDR3 length equals 14 residues. CDR3 sequence reads: CTSSQDQRLGVLFF. In DNA form, the CDR3 reads TGCACCAGCAGCCAAGATCAACGGCTCGGGGTGCTGTTTTTT.

There are many counts of this clonotype. The V and J genes are TRBV5-1 and TRBJ2-1; either TRBD1 or TRBD2 may fit D (6 bases each). Trimming left V 7 bases short and J 4 bases short, with 15 bases between. Germline CDR1 and CDR2: SGHRS and YFSETQ. This CDR3 is built from 14 residues. The CDR3 protein is CASWGAGQYNEQFF. The CDR3 bases are TGCGCCAGCTGGGGGGCAGGACAATACAATGAGCAGTTCTTC.

This clonotype turned up a few times. This chain links TRBV4-1 with TRBJ1-5; D might be TRBD1 (5 bases). The V gene lost 1 base and the J gene lost 5 bases, with 9 bases spanning the gap. CDR3 length: 14 amino acids. CDR1 MGHRA and CDR2 YSYEKL come from the germline V gene. The CDR3 is CASSQGQGYQPQHF. The CDR3 nucleotides are TGCGCCAGCAGCCAAGGGCAGGGCTATCAGCCCCAGCATTTT.

The V call is TRBV12-3 or TRBV12-4, the J call TRBJ1-1; D might be TRBD1 (5 bases). The CDR3 totals 15 residues. Trimming removed 6 bases from V and 9 bases from J, with 23 bases in between. The CDR3 region has the DNA TGTGCCAGCAGAGACAGCACTCAAACCAAATTCCAAGCTTTCTTT. Its translation is CASRDSTQTKFQAFF.

This clonotype has only a few counts. DNA of the CDR3: TGTGCCAGCAGCCCAGGGGTCGGTTCCTACGAGCAGTACTTC. This gives the protein CASSPGVGSYEQYF. The chain combines TRBV5-4 with TRBJ2-7; D might be TRBD1 (6 bases). The V gene's germline CDR1 is SGHNT and CDR2 YYREEE (reference sequence). With 4 bases removed from V and 1 base from J, the gap between germline ends came to 12 bases. The CDR3 runs 14 residues.